The clone carrying this TCR beta chain appeared many times. The sample originates from a study of T cell repertoires in cytomegalovirus infection. At the level of the study: Signatures in public TCR beta sequences pointed to both CMV infection and matching HLA type.

The CDR3 contains 15 residues. Trimming removed 6 bases from V and 0 bases from J, with 13 bases in between. CDR1 and CDR2 (germline): SNHLY, FYNNEI. TCRdb processed the reads anew with MiXCR; each CDR3 protein has one entry. The repertoire has hundreds of thousands of distinct CDR3 sequences, roughly 26% of them found once; the top ten carry roughly 8%. Sequencing input: CD8+ T cells from PBMCs. This receptor was identified in a human donor in good health (CMV status not recorded). Some clones in this sample may be carry-over from other donors' samples. This chain uses TRBV2 with TRBJ2-3; the D gene is possibly TRBD1 (6 bases). In nucleotides, the CDR3 is TGTGCCAGCAGGCGACCGGGACACAGCACAGATACGCAGTATTTT. Its translation: CASRRPGHSTDTQYF.